This T cell receptor beta chain was identified during a study of control samples from healthy donors and cancer patients. The ends were cut back, 6 bases at V and 8 bases at J, with 11 bases in the middle. The length of the CDR3 is 12 residues. Looked up from germline, CDR1 is ENHRY and CDR2 is SYGVKD. Method: immunoSEQ multiplex PCR; TCRdb's copy keeps in-frame clones and lacks some. The sample has about 160,000 clones, nearly 96% seen once; the top ten hold under 1.2%. What was sequenced was blood. The chain employs TRBV10-3 and TRBJ2-1; D is unclear. This TCR derives from a woman between 25 and 40 years old in good health. For the CDR3, the DNA is TGTGCCATCAGCGATCGTGGGGATGAGCAGTTCTTC. It codes for CAISDRGDEQFF.